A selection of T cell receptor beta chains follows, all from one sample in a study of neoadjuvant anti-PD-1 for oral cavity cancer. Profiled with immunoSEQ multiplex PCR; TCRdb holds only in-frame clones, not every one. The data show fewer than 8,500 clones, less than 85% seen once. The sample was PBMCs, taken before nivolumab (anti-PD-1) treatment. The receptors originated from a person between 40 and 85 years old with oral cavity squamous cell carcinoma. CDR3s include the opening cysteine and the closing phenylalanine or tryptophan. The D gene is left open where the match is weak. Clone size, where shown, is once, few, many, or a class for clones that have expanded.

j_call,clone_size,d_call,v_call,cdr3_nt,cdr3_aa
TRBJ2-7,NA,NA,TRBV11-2,TGTGCCAGCAGCTTTCGGGGAAGGGCCTACGAGCAGTACTTC,CASSFRGRAYEQYF
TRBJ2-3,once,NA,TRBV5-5,TGTGCCAGCAGCTTGGCATGGGGTAGCGGTACAGATACGCAGTATTTT,CASSLAWGSGTDTQYF
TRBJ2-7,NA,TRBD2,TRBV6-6,TGTGCCAGCGCTCCGGGAGGGGGGGTCAACGAGCAGTACTTC,CASAPGGGVNEQYF
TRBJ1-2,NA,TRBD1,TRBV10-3,TGTGCCATCTCGACGGCAGGGGGCGGTCGAGGCTACACCTTC,CAISTAGGGRGYTF
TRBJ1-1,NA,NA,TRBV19,TGTGCCAGTACCGAGACAGTGAACACTGAAGCTTTCTTT,CASTETVNTEAFF
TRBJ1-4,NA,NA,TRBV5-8,TGTGCCACCCTTAATGAAAAACTGTTTTTT,CATLNEKLFF
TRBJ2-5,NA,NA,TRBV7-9,TGTGCCAGCAGCTACGCTCCAGGGTATCTGCTACAAGAGACCCAGTACTTC,CASSYAPGYLLQETQYF
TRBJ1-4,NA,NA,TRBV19,TGTGCCAGTAGTCCCAACGGGGGGGCAACTAATGAAAAACTGTTTTTT,CASSPNGGATNEKLFF
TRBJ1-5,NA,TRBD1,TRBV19,TGTGCCAGTAGCCAGGGGGGACCTCAGCCCCAGCATTTT,CASSQGGPQPQHF
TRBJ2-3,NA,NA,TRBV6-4,TGTGCCAGCAGTGACTCCCCGTCGAGCACAGATACGCAGTATTTT,CASSDSPSSTDTQYF
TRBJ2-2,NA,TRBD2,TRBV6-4,TGTGCCAGCAGTGAGGGAGCGGGGGAGAACACCGGGGAGCTGTTTTTT,CASSEGAGENTGELFF
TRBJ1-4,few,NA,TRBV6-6,TGTGCCAGCAGTTACAGACAGGCTACAACTAATGAAAAACTGTTTTTT,CASSYRQATTNEKLFF
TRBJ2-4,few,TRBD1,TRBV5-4,TGTGCCAGCAGCTTTTGGACAGGATCTAAAAACATTCAGTACTTC,CASSFWTGSKNIQYF
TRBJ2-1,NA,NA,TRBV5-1,TGCGCCAGCAGCTTGCAACCAGGACTTAGCGACTACAATGAGCAGTTCTTC,CASSLQPGLSDYNEQFF
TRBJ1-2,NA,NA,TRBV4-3,TGCGCCAGCAGCCAAGATCCCGGCTACTATGGCTATGGCTACACCTTC,CASSQDPGYYGYGYTF
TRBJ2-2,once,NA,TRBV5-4,TGTGCCAGCAGCTTCTGGTCGGGTGGGGGACGAGGGGAGCTGTTTTTT,CASSFWSGGGRGELFF
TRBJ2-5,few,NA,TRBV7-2,TGTGCCAGCAGCAGGGACGTCGGGACCCAGTACTTC,CASSRDVGTQYF
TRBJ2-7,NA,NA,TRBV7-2,TGTGCCAGCAGCTTAGCCCCAAAGGTACCCGGCGAGCAGTACTTC,CASSLAPKVPGEQYF
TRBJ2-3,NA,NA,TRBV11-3,TGTGCCAGCAGCTCGAACGTGGGCAGTAGCACAGATACGCAGTATTTT,CASSSNVGSSTDTQYF
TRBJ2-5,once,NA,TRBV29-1,TGCAGCCCCCGGCAGTTAATAGAGACCCAGTACTTC,CSPRQLIETQYF
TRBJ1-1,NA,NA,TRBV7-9,TGTGCCAGCAGCTTAGGGATGAACACTGAAGCTTTCTTT,CASSLGMNTEAFF
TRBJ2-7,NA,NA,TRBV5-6,TGTGCCAGCAGCTTGCTCGCGCCAACCTACGAGCAGTACTTC,CASSLLAPTYEQYF
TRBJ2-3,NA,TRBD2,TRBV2,TGTGCCAGCAGTGCCGGGACTAGCTACGATACGCAGTATTTT,CASSAGTSYDTQYF
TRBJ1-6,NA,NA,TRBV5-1,TGCGCCAGCAGCGGGGGAAATAATTCACCCCTCCACTTT,CASSGGNNSPLHF
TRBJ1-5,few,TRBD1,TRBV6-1,TGTGCCAGCAGTGGACAGGGTAGCAATCAGCCCCAGCATTTT,CASSGQGSNQPQHF
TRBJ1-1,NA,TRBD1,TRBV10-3,TGTGCCATCACCACGGACAGGTTGAACACTGAAGCTTTCTTT,CAITTDRLNTEAFF
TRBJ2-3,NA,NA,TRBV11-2,TGTGCCAGCAGCCGGGGGCGGGCTAGAGGCACAGATACGCAGTATTTT,CASSRGRARGTDTQYF
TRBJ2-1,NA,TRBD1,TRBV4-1,TGCGCCAGCAGCCAAGTTTGGGGGACAGGGGGCTCCCTTTACAATGAGCAGTTCTTC,CASSQVWGTGGSLYNEQFF
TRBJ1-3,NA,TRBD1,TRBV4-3,TGCGCCAGCAGCCCGACCGACAGGGCTTCTGGAAACACCATATATTTT,CASSPTDRASGNTIYF
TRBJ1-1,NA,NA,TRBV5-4,TGTGCCAGCAGCTTGGGGGTCAGGGAGAACACTGAAGCTTTCTTT,CASSLGVRENTEAFF
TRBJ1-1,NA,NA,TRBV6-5,TGTGCCAGCAGTTATCTAGGGACAACAAACACTGAAGCTTTCTTT,CASSYLGTTNTEAFF
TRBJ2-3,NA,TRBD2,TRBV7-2,TGTGCCAGCAGCCCCAAAGCGGGGGGAGGCACAGATACGCAGTATTTT,CASSPKAGGGTDTQYF
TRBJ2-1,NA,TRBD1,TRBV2,TGTGCCAGCAATTCCGGGCCAGGGGGCTACAATGAGCAGTTCTTC,CASNSGPGGYNEQFF
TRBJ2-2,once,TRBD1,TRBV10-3,TGTGCCATCAGTGAGAGGGACAGGGGTGTCACCGGGGAGCTGTTTTTT,CAISERDRGVTGELFF
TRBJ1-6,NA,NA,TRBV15,TGTGCCACCAGCAGAGGTGTAGGGGGGGATTCACCCCTCCACTTT,CATSRGVGGDSPLHF
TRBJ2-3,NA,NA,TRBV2,TGTGCCAGCAGTGAAGGGACAGCGACAGATACGCAGTATTTT,CASSEGTATDTQYF
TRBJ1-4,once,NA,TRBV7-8,TGTGCCAGCAGCAGGGGACCAGGGAGGCGAGAAAAACTGTTTTTT,CASSRGPGRREKLFF
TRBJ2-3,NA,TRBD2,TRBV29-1,TGCAGCGTTGGCGGGGGGACCGGGGATACGCAGTATTTT,CSVGGGTGDTQYF
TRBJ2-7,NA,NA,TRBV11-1,TGTGCCAGCAGCTTAGCCAGAGGGGACCGAGGCGAGCAGTACTTC,CASSLARGDRGEQYF
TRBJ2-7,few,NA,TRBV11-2,TGTGCCAGCAGCTTAGGACCCGTTCGGGGCGAGCAGTACTTC,CASSLGPVRGEQYF
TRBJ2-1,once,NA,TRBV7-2,TGTGCCAGCAGCTTTACTAGCTACAATGAGCAGTTCTTC,CASSFTSYNEQFF